This T cell receptor beta chain was captured by sequencing in a study of T-cell memory formation after mild COVID-19. TCRdb reprocessed the 5' RACE reads with MiXCR, giving one entry per CDR3 protein. The profile shows more than 300,000 distinct CDR3 sequences, 20% of them singletons. The CDR3 extends over 14 amino acids. Germline V gives CDR1 SEHNR, CDR2 FQNEAQ (reference sequence). With 3 bases removed from V and 2 bases from J, the gap between germline ends came to 10 bases. This clonotype originated in a man younger than 35 who had mild COVID-19 (a few samples of this study predate the infection). Cell type and time point are not known. The chain recombines TRBV7-9 with TRBJ1-2; no firm D call. Sequencing used PBMCs or a T cell subset sorted from them (not recorded which). This CDR3 is CASSFSLENYGYTF. CDR3 nucleotide sequence: TGTGCCAGCAGCTTTTCCTTGGAGAACTATGGCTACACCTTC.